The T cell receptor beta chain described here comes from a study of beta chain features in type 1 diabetes. Reverse transcription of all isolated RNA meant that expressed TCRB transcripts were sequenced. Assay: immunoSEQ multiplex PCR; the TCRdb copy retains only in-frame clones and omits some. The sample comprises roughly 310,000 clones, 11% of which are singletons, and about 0.014% rests with the top ten. Trimming took off 2 bases at V and 1 base at J, with 12 bases between the two ends. CDR1 is MDHEN, CDR2 SYDVKM, per germline. The CDR3 is made up of 16 amino acids. This clonotype was obtained from a woman aged 25 to 39 in good health. The sample consisted of naive CD4+ T cells from blood. The chain employs TRBV28 and TRBJ2-1, with D possibly being TRBD1 (6 bases). For the CDR3, the DNA is TGTGCCAGCAGTTTACGGACAGCCTGGTCCTACAATGAGCAGTTCTTC. Its translation is CASSLRTAWSYNEQFF. Supplemented by reference TRBV28 and TRBJ2-1, the full variable domain reads DVKVTQSSRYLVKRTGEKVFLECVQDMDHENMFWYRQDPGLGLRLIYFSYDVKMKEKGDIPEGYSVSREKKERFSLILESASTNQTSMYLCASSLRTAWSYNEQFFGPGTRLTVL.